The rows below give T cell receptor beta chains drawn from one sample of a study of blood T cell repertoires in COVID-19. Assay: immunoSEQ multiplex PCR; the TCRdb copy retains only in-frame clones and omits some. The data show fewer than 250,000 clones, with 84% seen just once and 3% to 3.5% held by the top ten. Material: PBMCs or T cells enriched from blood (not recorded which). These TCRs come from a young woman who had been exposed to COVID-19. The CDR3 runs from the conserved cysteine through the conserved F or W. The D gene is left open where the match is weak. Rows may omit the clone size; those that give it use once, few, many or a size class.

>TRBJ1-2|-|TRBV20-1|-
CSARDRDYYTF
TGCAGTGCTAGAGATAGGGACTACTACACCTTC
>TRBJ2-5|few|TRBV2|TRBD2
CAIPSVLTGGKETQYF
TGTGCCATCCCCTCGGTCCTAACGGGGGGAAAAGAGACCCAGTACTTC
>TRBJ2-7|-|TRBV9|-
CASSAGTSSEQYF
TGTGCCAGCAGCGCCGGGACTTCTAGCGAGCAGTACTTC
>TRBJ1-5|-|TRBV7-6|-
CASSPAADQPQHF
TGTGCCAGCAGCCCGGCGGCGGATCAGCCCCAGCATTTT
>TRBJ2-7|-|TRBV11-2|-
CASSLGSSYEQYF
TGTGCCAGCAGCTTAGGCAGTTCCTACGAGCAGTACTTC
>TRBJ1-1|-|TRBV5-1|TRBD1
CASSFVGTGEMNTEAFF
TGCGCCAGCAGCTTCGTGGGGACAGGGGAAATGAACACTGAAGCTTTCTTT
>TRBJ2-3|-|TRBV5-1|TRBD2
CASSLGTSGGTDTQYF
TGCGCCAGCAGCCTAGGGACTAGCGGGGGCACAGATACGCAGTATTTT
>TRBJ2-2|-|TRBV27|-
CASSGGPNTGELFF
TGTGCCAGCAGCGGGGGGCCCAACACCGGGGAGCTGTTTTTT
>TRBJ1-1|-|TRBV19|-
CASSLFLGQNTEAFF
TGTGCCAGTAGTCTCTTCCTCGGACAGAACACTGAAGCTTTCTTT
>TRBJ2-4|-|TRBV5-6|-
CASSLNVGTPQYF
TGTGCCAGCAGCCTAAATGTAGGGACACCTCAGTACTTC
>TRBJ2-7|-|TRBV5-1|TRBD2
CASSLRATSGGFYEQYF
TGCGCCAGCAGCTTGAGGGCGACTAGCGGGGGGTTTTACGAGCAGTACTTC
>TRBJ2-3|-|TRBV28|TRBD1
CASTTGTATDTQYF
TGTGCCAGCACCACGGGGACAGCCACAGATACGCAGTATTTT
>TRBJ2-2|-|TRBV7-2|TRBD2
CASSLFFGAGGTGELFF
TGTGCCAGCAGCTTATTCTTCGGAGCGGGGGGCACCGGGGAGCTGTTTTTT
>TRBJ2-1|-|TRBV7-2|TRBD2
CASSLAGTSVNYNEQFF
TGTGCCAGCAGCTTAGCAGGGACTAGCGTGAACTACAATGAGCAGTTCTTC
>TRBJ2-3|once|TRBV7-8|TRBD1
CASSLVRTGPTDTQYF
TGTGCCAGCAGCTTAGTCCGGACAGGGCCAACAGATACGCAGTATTTT
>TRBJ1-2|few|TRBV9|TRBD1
CASSLEQGAYGYTF
TGTGCCAGCAGCTTAGAACAGGGGGCCTATGGCTACACCTTC
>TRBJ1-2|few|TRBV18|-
CASSPTGAWDYGYTF
TGTGCCAGCTCACCAACAGGAGCTTGGGACTATGGCTACACCTTC
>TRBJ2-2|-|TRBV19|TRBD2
CASSRLQELAVDTGELFF
TGTGCCAGTAGTAGGCTCCAGGAGCTAGCGGTGGACACCGGGGAGCTGTTTTTT
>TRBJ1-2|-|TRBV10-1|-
CASSPGGGYGYTF
TGCGCCAGCAGCCCTGGCGGAGGATATGGCTACACCTTC
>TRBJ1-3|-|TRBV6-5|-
CASSSRGLGNTIYF
TGTGCCAGCAGTTCAAGGGGTCTAGGAAACACCATATATTTT
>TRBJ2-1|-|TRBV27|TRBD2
CASRPGLAVNEQFF
TGTGCCAGCAGACCCGGACTAGCGGTCAATGAGCAGTTCTTC
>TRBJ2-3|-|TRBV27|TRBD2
CASSIAPSASGLAGAASTDTQYF
TGTGCCAGCAGTATAGCACCCTCCGCGAGTGGCCTAGCGGGGGCTGCTAGCACAGATACGCAGTATTTT
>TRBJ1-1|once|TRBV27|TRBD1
CASSPPGTGQLQITEAFF
TGTGCCAGCAGCCCGCCAGGGACAGGCCAACTCCAGATAACTGAAGCTTTCTTT
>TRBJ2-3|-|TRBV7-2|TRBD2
CASSLPVGTSGSTDTQYF
TGTGCCAGCAGCCTCCCGGTGGGTACTAGCGGGAGCACAGATACGCAGTATTTT
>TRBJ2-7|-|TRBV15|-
CATSREGASSSYEQYF
TGTGCCACCAGCAGAGAGGGGGCGTCTAGCTCCTACGAGCAGTACTTC
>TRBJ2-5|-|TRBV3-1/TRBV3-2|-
CASSQVLGQETQYF
TGTGCCAGCAGCCAAGTTCTAGGACAAGAGACCCAGTACTTC
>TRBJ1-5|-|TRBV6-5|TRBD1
CASSWTGGRDQPQHF
TGTGCCAGCAGTTGGACAGGGGGCCGAGATCAGCCCCAGCATTTT
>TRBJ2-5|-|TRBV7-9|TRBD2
CASTQLRADGGAPYF
TGTGCCAGCACCCAGCTTAGAGCGGACGGGGGGGCCCCGTACTTC
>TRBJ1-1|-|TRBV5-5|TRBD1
CASSFGQGGRTEAFF
TGTGCCAGCAGCTTCGGACAGGGCGGGAGAACTGAAGCTTTCTTT